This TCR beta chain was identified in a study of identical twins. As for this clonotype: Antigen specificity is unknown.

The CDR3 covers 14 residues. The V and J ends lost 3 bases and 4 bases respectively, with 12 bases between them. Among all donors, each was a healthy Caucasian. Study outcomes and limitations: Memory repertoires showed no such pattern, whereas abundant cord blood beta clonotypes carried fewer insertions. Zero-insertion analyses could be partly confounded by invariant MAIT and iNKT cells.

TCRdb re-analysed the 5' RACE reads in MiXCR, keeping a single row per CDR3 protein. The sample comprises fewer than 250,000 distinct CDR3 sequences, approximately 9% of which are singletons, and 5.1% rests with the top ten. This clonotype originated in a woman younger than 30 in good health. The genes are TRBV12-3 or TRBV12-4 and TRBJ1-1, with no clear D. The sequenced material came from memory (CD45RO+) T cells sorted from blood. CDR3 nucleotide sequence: TGTGCCAGCAGTTTGGCTTCTGGATTCACTGAAGCTTTCTTT. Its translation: CASSLASGFTEAFF.